This section outlines one T cell receptor (beta chain) sequence together with its context. Antigen specificity is unknown. Looked up from germline, CDR1 is SGDLS and CDR2 is YYNGEE. V was clipped by 3 bases and J by 0 bases; unmatched bases: 7. The CDR3 length is 16 residues. The source of the sample is a study of brain T cells in children with intractable seizures. Whole-study results and caveats: Patients' HCMV serostatus was unknown; virus specificity rests on CDR3 similarity alone.

Profiling relied on immunoSEQ multiplex PCR, and the TCRdb table lists in-frame clones only, not all of them. The sample contains 110,000 or so clones, 94% of which appear only once. The chain is built from TRBV9 and TRBJ2-3; 7 nucleotides align to TRBD2. The sequences come from peripheral blood, collected at surgery. This clonotype originated in a boy under two years old with hemimegalencephaly and intractable seizures. The CDR3 protein is CASSGPGGASTDTQYF. For the CDR3, the DNA is TGTGCCAGCAGCGGACCGGGAGGTGCTAGCACAGATACGCAGTATTTT.